This entry lists 7 T cell receptor beta chains sequenced from one sample in a study of identical twins. TCRdb reanalysed the 5' RACE reads using MiXCR and keeps one entry per CDR3 protein. The sample lists some 760,000 distinct CDR3 sequences, around a sixth occurring once. This sample was shared with a second study, whose subject was T cells expressing NK-cell markers.

Sample: PBMCs. The receptors shown here come from a woman under 30 in good health.

This clonotype was picked up a small number of times. The rearrangement uses TRBV12-3 or TRBV12-4 and TRBJ1-1; D uncertain. The germline V and J ends were trimmed by 3 bases and 7 bases, with 15 bases remaining between them. CDR3 length: 14 amino acids. The chain's CDR3 is CASSFGDGELEAFF. The CDR3 nucleotides are TGTGCCAGCAGTTTTGGCGACGGAGAACTTGAAGCTTTCTTT.

This clonotype was detected only a few times. The V call is TRBV10-3, the J call TRBJ2-5; maybe TRBD2 (6 bases). Trimming left V 4 bases short and J 0 bases short, with 12 bases between. This CDR3 is built from 15 residues. Germline V CDR1 and CDR2: ENHRY, SYGVKD. As DNA, the CDR3 is TGTGCCATCAGTGGCGGGACTGGGTACCAAGAGACCCAGTACTTC. It translates to CAISGGTGYQETQYF.

This clonotype has a handful of counts. The chain has TRBV12-3 or TRBV12-4 and TRBJ1-1, with D possibly TRBD1 on 6 matching bases. V lost 0 bases and J 6 bases, leaving 8 bases between the germline ends. The CDR3 contains 13 residues. DNA for the CDR3: TGTGCCAGCAGTTTAGCAGGGGGAGCTGAAGCTTTCTTT. It codes for CASSLAGGAEAFF.

The rearrangement uses TRBV14 and TRBJ1-3; no firm D call. The CDR3 totals 11 residues. From germline, CDR1 is SGHDN and CDR2 FVKESK. V dropped 3 bases and J dropped 5 bases, with 2 bases sitting between them. The CDR3 region is CASSQRNTIYF. The CDR3 DNA sequence: TGTGCCAGCAGCCAGAGAAACACCATATATTTT.

This clonotype occurred a few times. The CDR3 nucleotides are TGTGCCAGCAGCCAATCAGACAGGGGAGGTCGGGAGACCCAGTACTTC. Protein sequence: CASSQSDRGGRETQYF. V and J are TRBV7-9 and TRBJ2-5; TRBD1 agrees at 8 bases. Trimming took 5 bases from V and 5 from J; bases not matched to a gene: 13. The CDR3 totals 16 residues. The germline CDR1 and CDR2 sequences are SEHNR and FQNEAQ (reference sequence).

This chain connects TRBV7-9 to TRBJ2-7; 7 bases are shared with TRBD1. J gave up 3 bases and V 5 bases, and 7 bases lay outside the gene matches. This CDR3 has 14 amino acids. Germline CDR1 is SEHNR and CDR2 is FQNEAQ (reference sequence). The CDR3, as DNA: TGTGCCAGCAGCAACCGGGACAGTTTCTACGAGCAGTACTTC. It specifies CASSNRDSFYEQYF.

This clonotype was counted many times. This chain links TRBV6-5 with TRBJ2-5; 10 bases are a match to TRBD2. This CDR3 contains 18 residues. V shed 0 bases, J shed 5 bases, and the junction held 12 bases outside the gene matches. Germline V lookup: CDR1 MNHEY, CDR2 SVGAGI. The CDR3 nucleotides read TGTGCCAGCAGTTACTCCCCCAGGCTAGCGGGAGTAAGTGAGACCCAGTACTTC. It translates to CASSYSPRLAGVSETQYF.